Listed below are T cell receptor beta chains from one sample, sequenced in a study of shared T cell receptors in the human thymus. Clones were read by immunoSEQ multiplex PCR, and TCRdb kept only the in-frame ones, dropping some. The top ten hold around 0.0099% of the sample, which has approximately 660,000 clones, more than 75% seen once. The same sample was also studied in work on human thymus T cells.

The sample taken for sequencing was thymocytes. All receptors come from a boy in the first two years of life with a congenital heart defect. The CDR3 runs from the conserved cysteine through the conserved F or W. The D gene is left open where the match is weak. Size is omitted from some rows. Given values are once, few, many or a class for expanded clones.

j_call: TRBJ2-7; v_call: TRBV5-6; clone_size: once; d_call: TRBD2; cdr3_length: 14; cdr3_nt: TGTGCCAGCAGTTTCCGGACTAGGTCCTACGAGCAGTACTTC; cdr3_aa: CASSFRTRSYEQYF
j_call: TRBJ1-3; v_call: TRBV5-4; clone_size: .; d_call: TRBD1; cdr3_length: 19; cdr3_nt: TGTGCCAGCAGCATAGGAGGACGGCAGGGGGCCTACTCTGGAAACACCATATATTTT; cdr3_aa: CASSIGGRQGAYSGNTIYF
j_call: TRBJ2-5; v_call: TRBV29-1; clone_size: .; d_call: TRBD2; cdr3_length: 18; cdr3_nt: TGCAGCGTTGACATAATCACCCGGGGGGGCTCACCAAAAGAGACCCAGTACTTC; cdr3_aa: CSVDIITRGGSPKETQYF
j_call: TRBJ2-3; v_call: TRBV6-1; clone_size: .; d_call: .; cdr3_length: 13; cdr3_nt: TGTGCCAGCAGTCACAGCAGCACAGATACGCAGTATTTT; cdr3_aa: CASSHSSTDTQYF
j_call: TRBJ1-4; v_call: TRBV28; clone_size: .; d_call: .; cdr3_length: 16; cdr3_nt: TGTGCCAGCAGTTTGGGCCAGGGGCAAGGGCGAGAAAAACTGTTTTTT; cdr3_aa: CASSLGQGQGREKLFF
j_call: TRBJ2-3; v_call: TRBV6-5; clone_size: .; d_call: .; cdr3_length: 14; cdr3_nt: TGTGCCAGCATCCCCGGGGGTGGGTCGAATACGCAGTATTTT; cdr3_aa: CASIPGGGSNTQYF
j_call: TRBJ1-1; v_call: TRBV28; clone_size: .; d_call: .; cdr3_length: 13; cdr3_nt: TGTGCCAGCATACCTCACAGGAACATTGAAGCTTTCTTT; cdr3_aa: CASIPHRNIEAFF
j_call: TRBJ2-1; v_call: TRBV11-1; clone_size: .; d_call: .; cdr3_length: 13; cdr3_nt: TGTGCCAGCAGCTGTGGACAGACCAATGAGCAGTTCTTC; cdr3_aa: CASSCGQTNEQFF
j_call: TRBJ2-7; v_call: TRBV2; clone_size: .; d_call: .; cdr3_length: 15; cdr3_nt: TGTGCCAGCAGTGAATGGGCAAGGGAGTCCTACGAGCAGTACTTC; cdr3_aa: CASSEWARESYEQYF
j_call: TRBJ2-3; v_call: TRBV4-1; clone_size: .; d_call: .; cdr3_length: 16; cdr3_nt: TGCGCCAGCACCCCTCGGCCTGAAGGGGGCACAGATACGCAGTATTTT; cdr3_aa: CASTPRPEGGTDTQYF
j_call: TRBJ2-1; v_call: TRBV2; clone_size: .; d_call: .; cdr3_length: 13; cdr3_nt: TGTGCCAGCAGTGAAGTTCACTACAATGAGCAGTTCTTC; cdr3_aa: CASSEVHYNEQFF
j_call: TRBJ2-7; v_call: TRBV6-1; clone_size: .; d_call: .; cdr3_length: 14; cdr3_nt: TGTGCCAGCAGTGAGGGCAGGGGCGTCTACGAGCAGTACTTC; cdr3_aa: CASSEGRGVYEQYF
j_call: TRBJ2-6; v_call: TRBV5-1; clone_size: .; d_call: .; cdr3_length: 16; cdr3_nt: TGCGCCAGCAGGGCACAGGGCCCCCCTGGGGCCAACGTCCTGACTTTC; cdr3_aa: CASRAQGPPGANVLTF
j_call: TRBJ2-6; v_call: TRBV7-8; clone_size: .; d_call: TRBD1; cdr3_length: 16; cdr3_nt: TGTGCCAGCAGCTTAGCGGGCAGGGGGCCCTTGTACGTCCTGACTTTC; cdr3_aa: CASSLAGRGPLYVLTF
j_call: TRBJ2-4; v_call: TRBV4-3; clone_size: few; d_call: .; cdr3_length: 14; cdr3_nt: TGCGCCAGCAGCCAAGATGGTTTCGGGGACATTCAGTACTTC; cdr3_aa: CASSQDGFGDIQYF
j_call: TRBJ2-1; v_call: TRBV2; clone_size: .; d_call: .; cdr3_length: 15; cdr3_nt: TGTGCCAGCAGGGGGGGAGCGCCCTGGGGGGATGAGCAGTTCTTC; cdr3_aa: CASRGGAPWGDEQFF
j_call: TRBJ2-5; v_call: TRBV7-9; clone_size: once; d_call: TRBD2; cdr3_length: 17; cdr3_nt: TGTGCCAGCAGCTCCCTCTCGGCTAGCGGGATCCAAGGGACCCAGTACTTC; cdr3_aa: CASSSLSASGIQGTQYF
j_call: TRBJ2-7; v_call: TRBV4-1; clone_size: .; d_call: .; cdr3_length: 16; cdr3_nt: TGCGCCAGCAGCCAAGATCGAAGACAGGTGGCCCACGAGCAGTACTTC; cdr3_aa: CASSQDRRQVAHEQYF
j_call: TRBJ2-2; v_call: TRBV7-6; clone_size: once; d_call: .; cdr3_length: 14; cdr3_nt: TGTGCCAGCAGCTTCTTGGGGCCCGGCGGGGAGCTGTTTTTT; cdr3_aa: CASSFLGPGGELFF
j_call: TRBJ2-1; v_call: TRBV5-1; clone_size: once; d_call: TRBD2; cdr3_length: 17; cdr3_nt: TGCGCCAGCAGCCTCACCGGGACTAGCGGGAGAAAGAATGAGCAGTTCTTC; cdr3_aa: CASSLTGTSGRKNEQFF
j_call: TRBJ1-1; v_call: TRBV27; clone_size: few; d_call: TRBD1; cdr3_length: 15; cdr3_nt: TGTGCCAGCAGCAAGCAGGACAGGGTGCTCACTGAAGCTTTCTTT; cdr3_aa: CASSKQDRVLTEAFF
j_call: TRBJ2-1; v_call: TRBV15; clone_size: .; d_call: .; cdr3_length: 14; cdr3_nt: TGTGCCACCAGCAGAGATCCGCAGAGGGATGAGCAGTTCTTC; cdr3_aa: CATSRDPQRDEQFF
j_call: TRBJ1-2; v_call: TRBV2; clone_size: .; d_call: TRBD1; cdr3_length: 13; cdr3_nt: TGTGCCAGCAGTGCCCGGACAGGGAGGCGCTACACCTTC; cdr3_aa: CASSARTGRRYTF
j_call: TRBJ1-5; v_call: TRBV6-4; clone_size: once; d_call: .; cdr3_length: 11; cdr3_nt: TGTGCCAGCAGGAACAGTAAGCCCCAGCATTTT; cdr3_aa: CASRNSKPQHF
j_call: TRBJ2-5; v_call: TRBV7-4; clone_size: .; d_call: .; cdr3_length: 13; cdr3_nt: TGTGCCAGCAGCTTAGTTAGGGGCCAGACCCAGTACTTC; cdr3_aa: CASSLVRGQTQYF
j_call: TRBJ1-2; v_call: TRBV27; clone_size: .; d_call: .; cdr3_length: 17; cdr3_nt: TGTGCCAGCAGTTTAGGGACACCGCATGGACGTCCTCAAGGCTACACCTTC; cdr3_aa: CASSLGTPHGRPQGYTF
j_call: TRBJ2-3; v_call: TRBV11-3; clone_size: .; d_call: TRBD2; cdr3_length: 16; cdr3_nt: TGTGCCAGCAGCCGGGGAGGGGACGTACTCACAGATACGCAGTATTTT; cdr3_aa: CASSRGGDVLTDTQYF
j_call: TRBJ2-3; v_call: TRBV30; clone_size: .; d_call: TRBD2; cdr3_length: 17; cdr3_nt: TGTGCCTGGCGGCTAGCGGTTAGGAGGCCGAACACAGATACGCAGTATTTT; cdr3_aa: CAWRLAVRRPNTDTQYF
j_call: TRBJ2-3; v_call: TRBV6-4; clone_size: .; d_call: .; cdr3_length: 14; cdr3_nt: TGTGCCAGCAGTGACGTCTGGCCCACAGATACGCAGTATTTT; cdr3_aa: CASSDVWPTDTQYF
j_call: TRBJ2-1; v_call: TRBV4-2; clone_size: .; d_call: TRBD2; cdr3_length: 16; cdr3_nt: TGTGCCAGCAGCCAGGGACTAGCGGGAGGTAGCAATGAGCAGTTCTTC; cdr3_aa: CASSQGLAGGSNEQFF
j_call: TRBJ2-6; v_call: TRBV27; clone_size: .; d_call: .; cdr3_length: 15; cdr3_nt: TGTGCCAGCAGTTTTCGGACTGGCGGGGCCAACGTCCTGACTTTC; cdr3_aa: CASSFRTGGANVLTF
j_call: TRBJ1-1; v_call: TRBV19; clone_size: .; d_call: .; cdr3_length: 14; cdr3_nt: TGTGCCAGTAGTGAGAAGGACTCGAACACTGAAGCTTTCTTT; cdr3_aa: CASSEKDSNTEAFF
j_call: TRBJ2-7; v_call: TRBV4-3; clone_size: .; d_call: TRBD1; cdr3_length: 16; cdr3_nt: TGCGCCAGCAGCCGTTCGGGAGGACAGGGGGCGTTGGAGCAGTACTTC; cdr3_aa: CASSRSGGQGALEQYF
j_call: TRBJ2-3; v_call: TRBV12-5; clone_size: .; d_call: .; cdr3_length: 12; cdr3_nt: TGTGCTAGTGGAAACGGGGCAGATACGCAGTATTTT; cdr3_aa: CASGNGADTQYF
j_call: TRBJ2-5; v_call: TRBV20-1; clone_size: .; d_call: .; cdr3_length: 11; cdr3_nt: TGCAGTGCTTACCGCGGGGAGACCCAGTACTTC; cdr3_aa: CSAYRGETQYF
j_call: TRBJ2-5; v_call: TRBV5-6; clone_size: .; d_call: .; cdr3_length: 16; cdr3_nt: TGTGCCAGCAGCTTGATCGGGGATCCGGGTTGGGAGACCCAGTACTTC; cdr3_aa: CASSLIGDPGWETQYF
j_call: TRBJ1-4; v_call: TRBV30; clone_size: .; d_call: TRBD1; cdr3_length: 14; cdr3_nt: TGTGCCTGGAGTTCCGGGACAGGACCTGAAAAACTGTTTTTT; cdr3_aa: CAWSSGTGPEKLFF
j_call: TRBJ2-2; v_call: TRBV7-9; clone_size: .; d_call: .; cdr3_length: 18; cdr3_nt: TGTGCCAGCAGCTTAGAGGCTATACTAGAAGGCCGTGCCGGGGAGCTGTTTTTT; cdr3_aa: CASSLEAILEGRAGELFF
j_call: TRBJ1-1; v_call: TRBV7-9; clone_size: .; d_call: .; cdr3_length: 13; cdr3_nt: TGTGCCAGCAGCTTATCCTGGAACACTGAAGCTTTCTTT; cdr3_aa: CASSLSWNTEAFF
j_call: TRBJ1-4; v_call: TRBV14; clone_size: .; d_call: TRBD1; cdr3_length: 15; cdr3_nt: TGTGCCAGCAGCCACACCGGGACAGCGATCGAAAAACTGTTTTTT; cdr3_aa: CASSHTGTAIEKLFF
j_call: TRBJ2-7; v_call: TRBV5-6; clone_size: .; d_call: TRBD1; cdr3_length: 18; cdr3_nt: TGTGCCAGCAGCATGCGTACTTTTTTGGGACAGGGTTCCCACGAGCAGTACTTC; cdr3_aa: CASSMRTFLGQGSHEQYF
j_call: TRBJ2-2; v_call: TRBV28; clone_size: .; d_call: TRBD2; cdr3_length: 18; cdr3_nt: TGTGCCAGCGGTCCAGGGGGCCCCAGCGGGAGGGACACCGGGGAGCTGTTTTTT; cdr3_aa: CASGPGGPSGRDTGELFF
j_call: TRBJ2-4; v_call: TRBV2; clone_size: few; d_call: TRBD2; cdr3_length: 16; cdr3_nt: TGTGCCAGCATGGTAGAGCGGGAGGGCCGCCAACACATTCAGTACTTC; cdr3_aa: CASMVEREGRQHIQYF
j_call: TRBJ1-2; v_call: TRBV28; clone_size: once; d_call: TRBD1; cdr3_length: 13; cdr3_nt: TGTGCCAGCAGCTTGACAGGGCGCTATGGCTACACCTTC; cdr3_aa: CASSLTGRYGYTF
j_call: TRBJ1-4; v_call: TRBV30; clone_size: .; d_call: TRBD1; cdr3_length: 13; cdr3_nt: TGTGCCTGGAACGGGACAGGTGATGAAAAACTGTTTTTT; cdr3_aa: CAWNGTGDEKLFF
j_call: TRBJ1-2; v_call: TRBV19; clone_size: .; d_call: .; cdr3_length: 12; cdr3_nt: TGTGCCAGTAGGACTCACCTTTATGGCTACACCTTC; cdr3_aa: CASRTHLYGYTF
j_call: TRBJ2-1; v_call: TRBV4-3; clone_size: .; d_call: TRBD2; cdr3_length: 18; cdr3_nt: TGCGCCAGCAGCGCGCCGGGACTAGCGGGGGCCCAGGGGGCTGAGCAGTTCTTC; cdr3_aa: CASSAPGLAGAQGAEQFF
j_call: TRBJ2-1; v_call: TRBV7-9; clone_size: .; d_call: TRBD2; cdr3_length: 17; cdr3_nt: TGTGCCAGCAGCTTAGCGCCGGGCGGGAGGGCTACTATTGAGCAGTTCTTC; cdr3_aa: CASSLAPGGRATIEQFF
j_call: TRBJ2-3; v_call: TRBV14; clone_size: .; d_call: .; cdr3_length: 18; cdr3_nt: TGTGCCAGCAGCCAAGATTTGAGCGGTAAGGACGGCACAGATACGCAGTATTTT; cdr3_aa: CASSQDLSGKDGTDTQYF
j_call: TRBJ2-5; v_call: TRBV30; clone_size: .; d_call: .; cdr3_length: 16; cdr3_nt: TGTGCCTGGAGTGGGGGGGTAGTGTGGCCGGGAGAGACCCAGTACTTC; cdr3_aa: CAWSGGVVWPGETQYF
j_call: TRBJ2-7; v_call: TRBV7-9; clone_size: .; d_call: .; cdr3_length: 15; cdr3_nt: TGTGCCAGCAGCGTCCACCAGGCAGGGAATGCCGAGCAGTACTTC; cdr3_aa: CASSVHQAGNAEQYF
j_call: TRBJ2-1; v_call: TRBV4-3; clone_size: .; d_call: TRBD2; cdr3_length: 19; cdr3_nt: TGCGCCAGCAGCCAAGAGGTTGAGGCTAGCGGGAGTCGGAACAATGAGCAGTTCTTC; cdr3_aa: CASSQEVEASGSRNNEQFF
j_call: TRBJ1-2; v_call: TRBV7-3; clone_size: .; d_call: TRBD1; cdr3_length: 15; cdr3_nt: TGTGCCAGCAGCCCGAAGGACAGGGAGGGCTATGGCTACACCTTC; cdr3_aa: CASSPKDREGYGYTF
j_call: TRBJ2-7; v_call: TRBV15; clone_size: .; d_call: .; cdr3_length: 18; cdr3_nt: TGTGCCACCAGCAGAGATATTGGTAGGGAGAGTCTCGGTCACGAGCAGTACTTC; cdr3_aa: CATSRDIGRESLGHEQYF
j_call: TRBJ1-1; v_call: TRBV6-6; clone_size: few; d_call: .; cdr3_length: 16; cdr3_nt: TGTGCCAGCAGTTACTCGGGTCAGACAGCGAACACTGAAGCTTTCTTT; cdr3_aa: CASSYSGQTANTEAFF